The 2 T cell receptor beta chains in this list originate from one sample, sequenced in a study of monozygotic twins with inflammatory bowel disease. TCRdb reworked the 5' RACE reads into one entry per CDR3 protein, no DNA. Recorded for this sample: nearly 45,000 distinct CDR3 sequences. Sequencing was performed on blood. Receptors originate from a human donor with ulcerative colitis or Crohn's disease, or a healthy co-twin of an affected twin (not recorded which).

The genes are TRBV7-2 and TRBJ1-6; without DNA, the TCRdb call of TRBD1 cannot be checked. This CDR3 has 17 residues. Per germline, CDR1 SGHTA and CDR2 FQGNSA. The CDR3 spells CASSFGSGEAYNSPLHF.

The chain links TRBV5-4 to TRBJ1-1; absent DNA, TCRdb's TRBD1 call cannot be checked. The CDR3 extends over 14 amino acids. Germline V gene data show CDR1 as SGHNT and CDR2 as YYREEE (reference sequence). This CDR3 is CASSPGGMNTEAFF.